A selection of T cell receptor beta chains follows, all from one sample in a study of T-cell memory formation after mild COVID-19. One entry per CDR3 protein, called by TCRdb with MiXCR from the 5' RACE reads. Counted here are 150,000 or so distinct CDR3 sequences, 25% to 40% occurring once; the ten biggest clones make up about 12%. Source material: PBMCs or a T cell subset sorted from them (not recorded which). The receptors stem from an adult woman who had mild COVID-19 (a few samples of this study predate the infection). Cell type and time point are not known. Both conserved end residues are part of each CDR3. A D gene is named only where the DNA matches it firmly. Expanded clones are given a class, and other clones once, few, many or no size at all.

TRBV7-9	-	TRBJ2-5	TRBD1	TGTGCCAGCAATCACGACAGGGCCGGAGAGACCCAGTACTTC	CASNHDRAGETQYF
TRBV5-1	-	TRBJ1-1	TRBD1	TGCGCCAGCAGCCAGACAGGGATTACTGAAGCTTTCTTT	CASSQTGITEAFF
TRBV28	few	TRBJ2-5	TRBD1	TGTGCCAGCAGTAGAGAGGGACAGGGTGAGGAGACCCAGTACTTC	CASSREGQGEETQYF
TRBV29-1	few	TRBJ2-7	-	TGCAGCGTTGTGGTGTCCGGACAAAACTACGAGCAGTACTTC	CSVVVSGQNYEQYF
TRBV2	-	TRBJ2-7	TRBD2	TGTGCCAGCAGTGAAGGAGCGGGAGGGTCCTACGAGCAGTACTTC	CASSEGAGGSYEQYF
TRBV7-2	few	TRBJ2-1	TRBD2	TGTGCCAGCAGCACCGCCAGGACTAGCGGGAGAAATGAGCAGTTCTTC	CASSTARTSGRNEQFF
TRBV14	-	TRBJ1-2	TRBD1	TGTGCCAGCAGCCCTCACCGTATAACAGGGGACCTTAACTATGGCTACACCTTC	CASSPHRITGDLNYGYTF
TRBV7-9	few	TRBJ2-7	-	TGTGCCAGCAGCAGGACCCTAGGCGAGCAGTACTTC	CASSRTLGEQYF
TRBV6-5	few	TRBJ2-5	-	TGTGCCAGCAGTTATCAAGGGACCCAGTACTTC	CASSYQGTQYF
TRBV7-2	-	TRBJ2-1	-	TGTGCCAGCAGCAACGACTACAATGAGCAGTTCTTC	CASSNDYNEQFF
TRBV24-1	-	TRBJ2-2	TRBD1	TGTGCCACCAGTGCCGAACCCGGGACAGGGAACACCGGGGAGCTGTTTTTT	CATSAEPGTGNTGELFF
TRBV6-2/TRBV6-3	few	TRBJ2-7	-	TGTGCCAGCAGTCCCCGAGGGACCCCAGACCAGTACTTC	CASSPRGTPDQYF
TRBV12-3/TRBV12-4	-	TRBJ2-2	-	TGTGCCAGCAGTTTAGAGACCGGGCTATCCACCGGGGAGCTGTTTTTT	CASSLETGLSTGELFF
TRBV5-1	-	TRBJ1-1	-	TGCGCCAGCAGCTTGGCTACGGCGAACACTGAAGCTTTCTTT	CASSLATANTEAFF
TRBV19	-	TRBJ2-1	-	TGTGCCAGTAGTATATCGACCGAGCAGTTCTTC	CASSISTEQFF
TRBV4-1	-	TRBJ2-3	-	TGCGCCAGCAGCCAAGCCCGCCCAGATACGCAGTATTTT	CASSQARPDTQYF
TRBV7-2	-	TRBJ2-4	-	TGTGCCAGCAGCCCGCGCCCGGTTGGGGCGGCCAAAAACATTCAGTACTTC	CASSPRPVGAAKNIQYF
TRBV7-6	few	TRBJ2-2	-	TGTGCCAGCAGCTACAGGATTGGCCGGCGGGGTACCGGGGAGCTGTTTTTT	CASSYRIGRRGTGELFF
TRBV4-1	-	TRBJ2-7	TRBD1	TGCGCCAGCAGCCAAGATAGGACAGGGAGTTACAACGAGCAGTACTTC	CASSQDRTGSYNEQYF
TRBV7-9	many	TRBJ2-2	TRBD2	TGTGCCACTCCGGGACTAGCGGGTCTAGAGACCGGGGAGCTGTTTTTT	CATPGLAGLETGELFF
TRBV7-9	-	TRBJ1-2	-	TGTGCCAGCAGCTTGACCCAAGCCGGCGATGGCTACACCTTC	CASSLTQAGDGYTF
TRBV19	once	TRBJ2-7	TRBD2	TGTGCCAGTAGTAACCCGGGGAGGGCTGGCGAGCAGTACTTC	CASSNPGRAGEQYF
TRBV11-2	-	TRBJ2-7	-	TGTGCCAGCAGCTTAGATCGCGCAGGGACCTACGAGCAGTACTTC	CASSLDRAGTYEQYF
TRBV6-5	-	TRBJ2-7	-	TGTGCCAGCAGTTACTCGAGAGGGAGCGCCTACGAGCAGTACTTC	CASSYSRGSAYEQYF
TRBV15	few	TRBJ2-7	-	TGTGCCACCAGCAGAGGCGCGGGTCAGACCTACGAGCAGTACTTC	CATSRGAGQTYEQYF
TRBV7-9	few	TRBJ1-2	-	TGTGCCAGCAGCTTTCAGGGTGCGGGCTACACCTTC	CASSFQGAGYTF
TRBV5-1	few	TRBJ1-1	-	TGCGCCAGCAGCTTGTGGGGGGCCGGCACTGAAGCTTTCTTT	CASSLWGAGTEAFF
TRBV5-1	-	TRBJ2-1	-	TGCGCCAGCAGCCCAGCCGGGACCTACAATGAGCAGTTCTTC	CASSPAGTYNEQFF
TRBV7-8	few	TRBJ2-7	-	TGTGCCAGCAGCTTAGCATTCGGGACTCCCCGAACCTACGAGCAGTACTTC	CASSLAFGTPRTYEQYF
TRBV19	-	TRBJ1-5	TRBD1	TGTGCCAGCCGACAGGGGGCCGGTCAGCCCCAGCATTTT	CASRQGAGQPQHF
TRBV6-2/TRBV6-3	few	TRBJ2-6	TRBD1	TGTGCCAGCAGAACCGGGACAGGGGCCTACTCTGGGGCCAACGTCCTGACTTTC	CASRTGTGAYSGANVLTF
TRBV2	few	TRBJ2-7	TRBD1	TGTGCCAGCAGTGGGGTCCGGGACAGGGTTACCTACGAGCAGTACTTC	CASSGVRDRVTYEQYF
TRBV7-2	-	TRBJ2-3	-	TGTGCCAGCAGCTTAAAATTCACAGATACGCAGTATTTT	CASSLKFTDTQYF
TRBV5-1	many	TRBJ2-2	-	TGCGCCAGCAGCTATCCAGGGGCTGGGAACACCGGGGAGCTGTTTTTT	CASSYPGAGNTGELFF
TRBV7-9	few	TRBJ2-3	-	TGTGCCAGCAGCTTTATCACAGATACGCAGTATTTT	CASSFITDTQYF
TRBV6-2/TRBV6-3	-	TRBJ1-1	-	TGTGCCAGCCAGAGGATGCCTCCCGCCGGCACTGAAGCTTTCTTT	CASQRMPPAGTEAFF
TRBV10-3	-	TRBJ2-5	-	TGTGCCATCAGTGAGGGGTCTGTGGCAGGGCTGGAGACCCAGTACTTC	CAISEGSVAGLETQYF
TRBV7-2	-	TRBJ1-1	-	TGTGCCAGCAGCTCTAGGGTAGTGAACACTGAAGCTTTCTTT	CASSSRVVNTEAFF
TRBV7-9	-	TRBJ1-6	-	TGTGCCAGCAGCTTAGGGGAGACACCCCTCCACTTT	CASSLGETPLHF
TRBV6-5	-	TRBJ2-1	-	TGTGCCAGCAGTAGACAGTATAATGAGCAGTTCTTC	CASSRQYNEQFF
TRBV27	-	TRBJ1-4	-	TGTGCCAGCAGGATCGGGACGGGGAGGGAAAAACTGTTTTTT	CASRIGTGREKLFF
TRBV29-1	-	TRBJ2-7	TRBD1	TGCAGCGTCAAGGACAGGGCGCTACGCGAGCAGTACTTC	CSVKDRALREQYF
TRBV18	-	TRBJ2-5	-	TGTGCCAGCTCACCGAACCAAGAGACCCAGTACTTC	CASSPNQETQYF
TRBV3-1	-	TRBJ1-3	TRBD1	TGTGCCAGCAAGAAGGACAGGGGAGGAAACACCATATATTTT	CASKKDRGGNTIYF
TRBV6-2/TRBV6-3	-	TRBJ1-1	-	TGTGCCAGCACCAACGGGGGGAACACTGAAGCTTTCTTT	CASTNGGNTEAFF
TRBV15	few	TRBJ2-3	-	TGTGCCACCAGCAAGTCCACAGATACGCAGTATTTT	CATSKSTDTQYF
TRBV29-1	-	TRBJ2-7	TRBD2	TGCAGCGTTGAATTGGGAGGGCCCTCCTACGAGCAGTACTTC	CSVELGGPSYEQYF
TRBV4-3	-	TRBJ2-6	TRBD1	TGCGCCAGCAGCCTTCGACAGGGTGGTAGTGGGGCCAACGTCCTGACTTTC	CASSLRQGGSGANVLTF
TRBV7-9	-	TRBJ1-2	TRBD1	TGTGCCAGCAGCTTAAAGGGGGCAAGGTATGGCTACACCTTC	CASSLKGARYGYTF
TRBV7-2	few	TRBJ2-1	TRBD2	TGTGCCAGCAGCTCTACTAGCGGGGGCTCTTATGAGCAGTTCTTC	CASSSTSGGSYEQFF
TRBV12-3/TRBV12-4	-	TRBJ1-1	-	TGTGCCAGCAGTCGGGGGCAGGGGTGGACTGGAGCTTTCTTT	CASSRGQGWTGAFF
TRBV19	-	TRBJ2-5	TRBD2	TGTGCCACCCGGACTAGCGGTAAAGAGACCCAGTACTTC	CATRTSGKETQYF
TRBV24-1	-	TRBJ1-1	-	TGTGCCACCAGTGATGGACTGGGAACTGAAGCTTTCTTT	CATSDGLGTEAFF
TRBV4-1	few	TRBJ2-5	TRBD1	TGCGCCAGCAGCCAAGAACAGACAGGGGGTCAAGAGACCCAGTACTTC	CASSQEQTGGQETQYF
TRBV12-3/TRBV12-4	few	TRBJ2-1	-	TGTGCCAGCAGCCCTGGACTAAATGAGCAGTTCTTC	CASSPGLNEQFF
TRBV18	-	TRBJ1-1	-	TGTGCCAGCTCACCCTATAGACAGTACACTGAAGCTTTCTTT	CASSPYRQYTEAFF
TRBV12-3/TRBV12-4	-	TRBJ2-3	-	TGTGCCAGCAGTGGTCTACCCAGAGTCACAGATACGCAGTATTTT	CASSGLPRVTDTQYF